The present T cell receptor beta chain was sequenced within a study of blood T cell repertoires in COVID-19. The germline V gene has CDR1 LGHDT and CDR2 YNNKEL (reference sequence). This CDR3 is built from 17 residues. V lost 0 bases and J lost 4, with 16 bases in between. Sequenced by immunoSEQ multiplex PCR; TCRdb stores in-frame clones only, minus some. Altogether around 88,000 clones are present, approximately 81% being singletons, with the ten largest covering 9.5% to 12%. This chain connects TRBV3-1 (or the pseudogene TRBV3-2) to TRBJ1-5; D call uncertain. Sequencing was done on a sample of peripheral blood. This receptor was taken from a woman aged 80 or over with acute or convalescent COVID-19. The chain's CDR3 is CASSQESTKRGNQPQHF. For the CDR3, the DNA is TGTGCCAGCAGCCAAGAGTCGACCAAGCGGGGTAATCAGCCCCAGCATTTT.